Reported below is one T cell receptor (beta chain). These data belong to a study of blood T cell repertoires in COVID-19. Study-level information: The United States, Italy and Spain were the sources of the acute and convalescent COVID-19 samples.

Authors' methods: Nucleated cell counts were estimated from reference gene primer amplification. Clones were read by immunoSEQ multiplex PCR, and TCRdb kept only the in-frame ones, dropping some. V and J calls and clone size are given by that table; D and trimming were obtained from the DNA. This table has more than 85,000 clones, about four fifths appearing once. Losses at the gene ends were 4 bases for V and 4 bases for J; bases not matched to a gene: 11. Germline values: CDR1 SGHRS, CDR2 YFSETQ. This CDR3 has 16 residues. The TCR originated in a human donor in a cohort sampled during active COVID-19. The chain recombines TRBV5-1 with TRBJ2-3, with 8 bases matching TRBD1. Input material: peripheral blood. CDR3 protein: CASSRMTSGGADTQYF. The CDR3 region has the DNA TGCGCCAGCAGCCGAATGACCTCAGGGGGCGCAGATACGCAGTATTTT.